This TCR beta chain was observed in a study of T-cell reconstitution after alpha-beta-depleted transplantation in children. Study observations and caveats: There were some patients whose high TCRbeta diversity at day 60 came from surviving recipient T cells and thymic progenitors. At around two months after transplant, the alpha-beta T cells were reportedly derived from several hundred expanded clones that came from non-depleted graft cells. At the one-year point after transplant, T-cell counts and TCRbeta diversity were found to come mostly from T cells that had been newly produced.

The library targeted TCRbeta and was prepared with unique molecular identifiers. TCRdb used MiXCR to reprocess the PCR reads, holding one entry per CDR3 protein. The table has roughly 200,000 distinct CDR3 sequences, 8.4% seen once. This clonotype was picked up many times. Its antigen is not identified. The CDR3 runs 13 residues. Trimming took 7 bases from V and 2 from J, leaving 9 bases between them. From germline, CDR1 is MDHEN and CDR2 SYDVKM. This material consisted of PBMCs, mostly from graft donor cells, taken 360 days after TCRalphabeta/CD19-depleted stem cell transplant. The rearrangement uses TRBV28 and TRBJ1-5; unclear D gene. This clonotype was sampled from a male patient between 2 and 9 years old who had a stem cell transplant for acute myeloid leukemia, so the T cells may come from the graft donor. CDR3 protein: CASTAVGNQPQHF. CDR3 in DNA: TGTGCCAGCACGGCGGTGGGCAATCAGCCCCAGCATTTT.